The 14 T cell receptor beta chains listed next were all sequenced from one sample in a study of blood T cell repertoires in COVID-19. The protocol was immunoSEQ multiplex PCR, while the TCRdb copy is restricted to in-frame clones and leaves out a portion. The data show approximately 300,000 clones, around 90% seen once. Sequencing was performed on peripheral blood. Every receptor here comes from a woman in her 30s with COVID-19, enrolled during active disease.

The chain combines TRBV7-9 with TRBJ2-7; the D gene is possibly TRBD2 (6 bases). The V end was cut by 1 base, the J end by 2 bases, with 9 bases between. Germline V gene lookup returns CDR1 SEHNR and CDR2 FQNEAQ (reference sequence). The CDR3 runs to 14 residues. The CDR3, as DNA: TGTGCCAGCAGCTTAGTAGCGGAGGCCTACGAGCAGTACTTC. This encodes CASSLVAEAYEQYF.

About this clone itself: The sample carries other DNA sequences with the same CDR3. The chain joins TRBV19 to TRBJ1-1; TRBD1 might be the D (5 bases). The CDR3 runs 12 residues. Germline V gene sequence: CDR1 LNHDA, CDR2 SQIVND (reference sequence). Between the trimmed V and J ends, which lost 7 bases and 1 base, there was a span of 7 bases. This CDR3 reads CASTGGNTEAFF. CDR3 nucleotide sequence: TGTGCCAGTACGGGGGGGAACACTGAAGCTTTCTTT.

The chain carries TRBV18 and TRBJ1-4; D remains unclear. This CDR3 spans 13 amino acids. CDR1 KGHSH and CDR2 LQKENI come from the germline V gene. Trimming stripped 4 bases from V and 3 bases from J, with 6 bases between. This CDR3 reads CASSRDSNEKLFF. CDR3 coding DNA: TGTGCCAGCTCACGAGACTCTAATGAAAAACTGTTTTTT.

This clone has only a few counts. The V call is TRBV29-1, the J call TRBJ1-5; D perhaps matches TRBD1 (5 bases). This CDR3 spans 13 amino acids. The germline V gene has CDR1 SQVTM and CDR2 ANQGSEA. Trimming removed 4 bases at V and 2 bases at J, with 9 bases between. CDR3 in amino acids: CSVVGPGNQPQHF. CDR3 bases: TGCAGCGTTGTGGGGCCTGGCAATCAGCCCCAGCATTTT.

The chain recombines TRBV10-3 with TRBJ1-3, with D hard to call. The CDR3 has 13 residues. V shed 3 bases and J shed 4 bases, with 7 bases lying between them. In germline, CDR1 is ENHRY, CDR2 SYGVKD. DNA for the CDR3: TGTGCCATCAGTGAAGGCAGGGGAAACACCATATATTTT. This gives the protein CAISEGRGNTIYF.

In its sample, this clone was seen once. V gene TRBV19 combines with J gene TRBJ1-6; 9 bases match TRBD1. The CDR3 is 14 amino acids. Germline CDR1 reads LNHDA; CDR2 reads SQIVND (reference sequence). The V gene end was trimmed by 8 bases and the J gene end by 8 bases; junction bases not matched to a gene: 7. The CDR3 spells CASRDRDGDSPLHF. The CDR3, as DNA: TGTGCCAGTCGGGACAGGGATGGGGATTCACCCCTCCACTTT.

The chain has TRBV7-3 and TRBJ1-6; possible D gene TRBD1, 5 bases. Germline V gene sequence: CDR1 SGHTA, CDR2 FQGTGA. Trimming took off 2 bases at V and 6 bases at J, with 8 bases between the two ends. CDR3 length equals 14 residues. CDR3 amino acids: CASSLGGVNSPLHF. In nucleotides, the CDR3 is TGTGCCAGCAGCTTAGGGGGGGTTAATTCACCCCTCCACTTT.

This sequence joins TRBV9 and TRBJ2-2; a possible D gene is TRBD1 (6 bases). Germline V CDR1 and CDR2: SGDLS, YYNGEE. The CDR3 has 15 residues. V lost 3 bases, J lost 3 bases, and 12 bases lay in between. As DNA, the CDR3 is TGTGCCAGCAGCGAACAGGGAAGTTACACCGGGGAGCTGTTTTTT. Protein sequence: CASSEQGSYTGELFF.

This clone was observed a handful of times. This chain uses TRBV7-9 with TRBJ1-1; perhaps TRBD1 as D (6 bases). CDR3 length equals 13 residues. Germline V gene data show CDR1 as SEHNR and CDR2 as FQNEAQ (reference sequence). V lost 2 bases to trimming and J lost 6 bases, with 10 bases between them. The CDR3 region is CASSLNRESEAFF. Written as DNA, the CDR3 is TGTGCCAGCAGCTTAAACAGGGAGTCTGAAGCTTTCTTT.

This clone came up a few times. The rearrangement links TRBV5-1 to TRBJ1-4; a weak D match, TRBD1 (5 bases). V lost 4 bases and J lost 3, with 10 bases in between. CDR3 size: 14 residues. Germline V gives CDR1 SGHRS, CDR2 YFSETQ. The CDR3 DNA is TGCGCCAGCAGCCCGGGGGGGGCTAATGAAAAACTGTTTTTT. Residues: CASSPGGANEKLFF.

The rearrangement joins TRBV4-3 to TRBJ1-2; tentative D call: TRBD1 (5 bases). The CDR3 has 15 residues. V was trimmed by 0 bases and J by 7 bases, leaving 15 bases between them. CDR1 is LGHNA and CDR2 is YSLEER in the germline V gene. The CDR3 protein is CASSQERQGVLGYTF. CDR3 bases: TGCGCCAGCAGCCAAGAAAGGCAAGGGGTACTTGGCTACACCTTC.

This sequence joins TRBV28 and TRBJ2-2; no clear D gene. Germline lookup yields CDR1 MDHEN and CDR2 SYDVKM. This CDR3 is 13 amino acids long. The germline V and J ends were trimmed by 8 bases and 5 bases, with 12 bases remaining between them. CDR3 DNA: TGTGCCAGCCACCCCTCTATAACCGGGGAGCTGTTTTTT. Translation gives CASHPSITGELFF.

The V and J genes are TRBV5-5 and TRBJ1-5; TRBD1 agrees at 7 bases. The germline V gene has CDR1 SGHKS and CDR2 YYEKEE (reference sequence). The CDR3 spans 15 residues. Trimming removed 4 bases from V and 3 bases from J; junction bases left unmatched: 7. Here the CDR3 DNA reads TGTGCCAGCAGCGGCGGGACAGCCAACAATCAGCCCCAGCATTTT. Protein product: CASSGGTANNQPQHF.

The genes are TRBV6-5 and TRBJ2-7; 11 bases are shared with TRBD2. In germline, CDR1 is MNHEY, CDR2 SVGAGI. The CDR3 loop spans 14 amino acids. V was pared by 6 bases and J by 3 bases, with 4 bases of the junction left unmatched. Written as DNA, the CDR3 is TGTGCCAGCAGCCCCGGGACTAGCGGCTACGAGCAGTACTTC. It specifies CASSPGTSGYEQYF.